The clone carrying this TCR beta chain was counted between two and nine times. The antigen is undetermined. Each CDR3 protein gets one entry after TCRdb re-called the RT-PCR reads with MiXCR. The data contain 250,000 to 350,000 distinct CDR3 sequences, about 20% of them singletons. The data stem from a study of response to subunit inactivated influenza vaccine. Study-level findings and limits: T cells newly recruited by each seasonal influenza vaccination are few, the authors suggested.

Germline V gene sequence: CDR1 KGHSH, CDR2 LQKENI. V lost 5 bases and J lost 3, with 8 bases in between. The CDR3 covers 12 residues. The chain has TRBV18 and TRBJ2-7; possible D gene TRBD2, 6 bases. This sequence originates from a man in his fifties or sixties who received an inactivated influenza vaccine. The starting material was PBMCs from blood, obtained 21 months after vaccination. CDR3 sequence reads: CASSTGGYEQYF. CDR3 nucleotides: TGTGCCAGCTCAACCGGGGGCTACGAGCAGTACTTC.